This is a list of T cell receptor beta chains from one sample in a study of T cell repertoires in cytomegalovirus infection. Each CDR3 protein is one row after TCRdb ran MiXCR on the reads. The profile shows around 450,000 distinct CDR3 sequences, under 40% of them singletons. Sequenced input: PBMCs. All receptors derive from a human donor in good health (CMV status not recorded). Some clones in this sample may be carry-over from other donors' samples. The CDR3 runs from the conserved cysteine through the conserved F or W. The order of the fields is D gene, V gene, clone size, J gene, CDR3 DNA, CDR3 protein. A D gene is named only where the DNA matches it firmly. The size of a clone is reported for some rows only, either as once, few or many, or as a class for expanded clones.

>TRBD2|TRBV11-2|.|TRBJ2-5
TGTGCCAGCAGCTCCTTATTCACCGGGACTATCAGGAAGACCCAGTACTTC
CASSSLFTGTIRKTQYF
>.|TRBV20-1|.|TRBJ1-1
TGCAGTGCTATTACAGGGAACACTGAAGCTTTCTTT
CSAITGNTEAFF
>TRBD1|TRBV2|.|TRBJ2-1
TGTGCCAGCAGCCCACAGGGGATCAACAATGAGCAGTTCTTC
CASSPQGINNEQFF
>.|TRBV6-2/TRBV6-3|.|TRBJ1-5
TGTGCCAGCAGCCCCCCCGGGACACCGTATCAGCCCCAGCATTTT
CASSPPGTPYQPQHF
>.|TRBV5-1|.|TRBJ2-3
TGCGCCAGCAGCGTTCAGGTGCCTAGCACAGATACGCAGTATTTT
CASSVQVPSTDTQYF
>.|TRBV4-1|once|TRBJ1-6
TGCGCCAGCAGCCAAGACATACAGCAAAGCTCCTATAATTCACCCCTCCACTTT
CASSQDIQQSSYNSPLHF
>TRBD1|TRBV30|many|TRBJ1-6
TGTGCCTGGACCCCATTCTGGGGACAGGGGGGCTCACCCCTCCACTTT
CAWTPFWGQGGSPLHF
>TRBD1|TRBV27|few|TRBJ2-7
TGTGCCAGCAGTGTAAACGGACAGGGCTTGATCAGGTACGAGCAGTACTTC
CASSVNGQGLIRYEQYF
>.|TRBV29-1|few|TRBJ2-1
TGCAGCGTTGTGTCGGGGGCCTACAATGAGCAGTTCTTC
CSVVSGAYNEQFF
>.|TRBV6-1|many|TRBJ2-3
TGTGCCAGCAGTGAAGCTTTCGGAGATAGCACAGATACGCAGTATTTT
CASSEAFGDSTDTQYF
>.|TRBV7-8|many|TRBJ2-7
TGTGCCAGCAGCTTAGCGCTCGGCGGACCGTACGAGCAGTACTTC
CASSLALGGPYEQYF
>.|TRBV7-8|many|TRBJ2-5
TGTGCCAGCAGCTGGGGAACAGGAGGAGAGACCCAGTACTTC
CASSWGTGGETQYF
>.|TRBV4-1|.|TRBJ1-1
TGCGCCAGCAGCCAAGAAAGGATCGAGGATGAAGATTTCTTT
CASSQERIEDEDFF
>.|TRBV6-2/TRBV6-3|.|TRBJ2-5
TGTGCCAGCAGTTACGGCGGGGAGCCCACGGGGACCCAGTACTTC
CASSYGGEPTGTQYF
>.|TRBV4-1|few|TRBJ2-5
TGCGCCAGCAGCCAGGTAGCACTCCAAGAGACCCAGTACTTC
CASSQVALQETQYF
>.|TRBV2|.|TRBJ1-4
TGTGCCAGCGGTGAGACTGCTCTTATTAATGAAAAACTGTTTTTT
CASGETALINEKLFF
>.|TRBV6-5|.|TRBJ1-1
TGTGCCAGCAGTTACGGGGCACCACAGGGAGCAGCAGATGGAGCTTTCTTT
CASSYGAPQGAADGAFF
>.|TRBV15|.|TRBJ2-7
TGTGCCACCAGCAGAGGAGGTGTAACGGGCGCGATTTACGAGCAGTACTTC
CATSRGGVTGAIYEQYF
>.|TRBV20-1|.|TRBJ2-7
TGCAGTGCTCCCGGGACCGAGGTTTTCTACGAGCAGTACTTC
CSAPGTEVFYEQYF
>.|TRBV6-2/TRBV6-3|.|TRBJ2-1
TGTGCCAGCAGTTACCCAATCACCAATGAGCATTTCTTC
CASSYPITNEHFF
>TRBD1|TRBV15|few|TRBJ2-7
TGTGCCACCAGCAGAGATCGGACAGGGGCCTACGGGCAGTACTTC
CATSRDRTGAYGQYF
>.|TRBV4-2|.|TRBJ2-5
TGTGCCAGCAGCCAAAACGGGGAGACCCAGTACTTC
CASSQNGETQYF
>TRBD2|TRBV7-2|many|TRBJ2-7
TGTGCCAGCAGCTTAGGTCACCTAGCGGGGGGAAGCTACGAGCAGTACTTC
CASSLGHLAGGSYEQYF
>TRBD1|TRBV6-1|many|TRBJ1-4
TGTGCCAGCAGCAAAAGGGACAGCCGTAATGAAAAACTGTTTTTT
CASSKRDSRNEKLFF
>TRBD1|TRBV6-5|.|TRBJ1-2
TGTGCCAGCAGGTTCCTCGGACAGGGGAACAACTATGGCTCCACCTTC
CASRFLGQGNNYGSTF
>.|TRBV10-3|few|TRBJ2-5
TGTGCCATCAGTGAGCGCGGGACCCAGTACTTC
CAISERGTQYF
>TRBD1|TRBV28|many|TRBJ1-6
TGTGCCAGCAGTCAAGAGAGGACAGGGAATTCACCCCTCCACTTT
CASSQERTGNSPLHF
>.|TRBV7-2|many|TRBJ2-3
TGTGCCAGCAGCTCCCTAGCGTTGGGCACAGATACGCAGTATTTT
CASSSLALGTDTQYF
>.|TRBV7-9|.|TRBJ2-5
TGTGCCAGCGCTGCCTACCAAGAGACCCAGTACTTC
CASAAYQETQYF
>.|TRBV7-2|.|TRBJ2-3
TGTGCCAGCAGCTTTAGGCCGGATACGCAGTATTTT
CASSFRPDTQYF
>.|TRBV6-8|.|TRBJ1-3
TGTGCCAGCAGTGACCGAACCTCTGGAAACACCATATATTTT
CASSDRTSGNTIYF
>.|TRBV7-2|many|TRBJ2-2
TGTGCCAGCAGCTTAGCGCAGGCCGGGGAGCTGTTTTTT
CASSLAQAGELFF
>.|TRBV7-4|.|TRBJ2-6
TGTGCCAGCACCAGGGGCTCTGGGGGCAACGTCCTGACTTTC
CASTRGSGGNVLTF
>TRBD2|TRBV7-2|.|TRBJ2-5
TGTGCCAGCAGCCACCGACTTTCGCTCGGGGGGAGGGCAGAGACCCAGTACTTC
CASSHRLSLGGRAETQYF
>.|TRBV12-3/TRBV12-4|.|TRBJ2-7
TGTGCCAGCAGTATTCAACAGCATTACGAGCAGTACTTC
CASSIQQHYEQYF
>.|TRBV7-3|many|TRBJ1-1
TGTGCCAGCAGCTTAATCCCCATGAACACTGAAGCTTTCTTT
CASSLIPMNTEAFF
>.|TRBV6-5|.|TRBJ1-6
TGTGCCAGCAGGACGGACTGGAGCTCCTATAATTCACCCCTCCACTTT
CASRTDWSSYNSPLHF
>TRBD1|TRBV6-6|.|TRBJ1-3
TGTGCCAGCAGTTACTCGACAGGGGGCCAGGGAAACACCATATATTTT
CASSYSTGGQGNTIYF
>TRBD2|TRBV7-2|.|TRBJ2-1
TGTGCCAGCAGTCGACTAGCGGGGGACGATGAGCAGTTCTTC
CASSRLAGDDEQFF
>TRBD1|TRBV20-1|.|TRBJ1-5
TGCAGTGCTAGAGCCCCTGGACAGGAACATCAGCCCCAGCATTTT
CSARAPGQEHQPQHF
>.|TRBV19|.|TRBJ1-5
TGTGCCAGTAGTACCAGTTTGGGCAATCAGCCCCAGCATTTT
CASSTSLGNQPQHF
>.|TRBV7-2|many|TRBJ1-5
TGTGCCAGCAGCCCCACTTCATTGGATCAGCCCCAGCATTTT
CASSPTSLDQPQHF
>.|TRBV11-2|many|TRBJ2-7
TGTGCCAGCAGTCCTCGAGGGCAGGGACCCTACGAGCAGTACTTC
CASSPRGQGPYEQYF
>TRBD1|TRBV28|few|TRBJ1-1
TGTGCCAGCAGGTATATACAGGGACAGTTGACTGAAGCTTTCTTT
CASRYIQGQLTEAFF
>.|TRBV19|.|TRBJ1-5
TGTGCCAGTAGTATTCAGGGTAAAATATCTTCTAATAGCAATCAGCCCCAGCATTTT
CASSIQGKISSNSNQPQHF
>.|TRBV12-3/TRBV12-4|.|TRBJ2-1
TGTGCCAGCTTACTGGCGGGTGAGCAGTTCTTC
CASLLAGEQFF
>.|TRBV5-6|few|TRBJ1-1
TGTGCCAGCAGCAACCGTGTGGGGGGCACTGAAGCTTTCTTT
CASSNRVGGTEAFF
>.|TRBV4-2|medium-sized|TRBJ1-5
TGTGCCAGCAGCCAAGATAGCAATCAGCCCCAGCATTTT
CASSQDSNQPQHF
>.|TRBV7-2|many|TRBJ2-6
TGTGCCAGCAGCTTGTCAAGTAACTCTGGGGCCAACGTCCTGACTTTC
CASSLSSNSGANVLTF
>TRBD1|TRBV3-1|.|TRBJ2-5
TGTGCCAGCAGCCTAGGGGGCTCTAGGGGAGAGACCCAGTACTTC
CASSLGGSRGETQYF